The TCR beta chain under discussion was sequenced for a study of cytomegalovirus exposure and HLA in healthy donors. As regards this clone: Antigen unknown.

Study observations and caveats: With further analysis later on, most CMV-associated TCR beta chains appeared HLA-restricted.

It was with 60 Vbeta and 13 Jbeta primers that the PCR ran. Data came from immunoSEQ multiplex PCR; TCRdb stores just in-frame clones and leaves some out. The profile shows roughly 180,000 clones, roughly 84% of them singletons. Losses at the gene ends were 7 bases for V and 5 bases for J; bases not matched to a gene: 5. The CDR3 has 12 residues. Looked up from germline, CDR1 is SGDLS and CDR2 is YYNGEE. Sequenced material: PBMCs. The gene calls are TRBV9 and TRBJ2-5, with 7 bases lining up with TRBD2. This clonotype was sampled from a male donor in good health and CMV-seronegative. In DNA form, the CDR3 reads TGTGCCAGCGGGGGGGGTAGGGAGACCCAGTACTTC. Its translation: CASGGGRETQYF. Supplemented by reference TRBV9 and TRBJ2-5, the full variable domain reads DSGVTQTPKHLITATGQRVTLRCSPRSGDLSVYWYQQSLDQGLQFLIQYYNGEERAKGNILERFSAQQFPDLHSELNLSSLELGDSALYFCASGGGRETQYFGPGTRLLVL.